The present entry profiles one T cell receptor (beta chain) with its context. Its cognate antigen is unknown. This entry comes from a study of vaccination and CD4 T cells after COVID-19. General study findings and limits: Spike mono-reactivity applied to 304 of 307 vaccine-specific clones detected in convalescent patients.

Oncomine TCR Beta short-read sequencing was applied to DNA from cultured CD4+ T cells. In TCRdb, the PCR reads were re-called with MiXCR into one record per CDR3 protein. The profile shows more than 20,000 distinct CDR3 sequences, roughly 50% of them singletons. Time point defined: late sampling 161 to 241 days after vaccination in a few convalescent patients. Described treatment: roughly 10-day PBMC culture with coronavirus spike peptide pools or control peptides (ViraFEST assay). Cultures of PBMCs, two million per well, were set up with roughly 10 IU/ml IL-2 and around 9.9 ug/ml peptide pools. The V end lost 6 bases, the J end lost 0 bases, and 15 bases lay between the germline ends. CDR1 and CDR2 from the germline V gene are MNHEY and SVGEGT. The length of the CDR3 is 16 residues.

This TCR was sampled from a human donor who had recovered from COVID-19. Sequenced material: CD4+ T cells from blood, cultured in vitro, taken about 7 months after SARS-CoV-2 vaccination. The chain is built from TRBV6-2 or TRBV6-3 and TRBJ1-5; no reliable D call. The CDR3: CASREEGEGSNQPQHF. CDR3 bases: TGTGCCAGCAGGGAGGAGGGAGAGGGTAGCAATCAGCCCCAGCATTTT.